This section outlines one T cell receptor (beta chain) sequence together with its context. Its matching antigen is unknown. The entry originates in a study of shared clonotypes between healthy human individuals. At the level of the study: Those who served as donors were a couple of women and a few men between the ages of 18 and 49. Study findings and constraints: Larger estimated richness was generally seen in naive subsets than in memory subsets. Across a few donors, naive CD4 shared about 5%, naive CD8 more than 3%, memory CD4 over 2%, memory CD8 approximately 0.4%.

V dropped 5 bases and J dropped 5 bases, with 10 bases sitting between them. The CDR3 sequence is 13 residues long. Germline CDR1 reads KGHSH; CDR2 reads LQKENI. This was a deep-level run. Assay: immunoSEQ multiplex PCR; the TCRdb copy retains only in-frame clones and omits some. The table has approximately 980,000 clones, over 75% seen once; the top ten hold about 1.5%. This receptor was obtained from a man between 18 and 29 years old in good health. The chain links TRBV18 to TRBJ2-1; no clear D. The source material was memory CD4+ T cells sorted from blood. Subset meaning: CD45RA-negative fraction. The CDR3 region is CASSNGNNNEQFF. The CDR3 DNA follows: TGTGCCAGCTCAAACGGAAACAACAATGAGCAGTTCTTC.